This T cell receptor (beta chain) is drawn from a study of blood T cell repertoires in COVID-19. Original methodology: Reference gene primers were amplified, and this amplification served to estimate nucleated cell counts. The method was immunoSEQ multiplex PCR; TCRdb's version includes in-frame clones alone and lacks a portion of them. The V and J calls and the clone size are those of that table, but D and trimming were determined from the DNA. Seen here are about 60,000 clones, 88% observed once, and the top ten hold over 3.5%. Trimming removed 3 bases from V and 5 bases from J, with 12 bases in between. Per germline, CDR1 KGHDR and CDR2 SFDVKD. The CDR3 has 14 amino acids.

The sequencing sample was made of peripheral blood. The TCR originated in a man aged 50-60 years with active COVID-19. The chain carries TRBV24-1 and TRBJ2-5; D remains unclear. The CDR3 DNA is TGTGCCACCAGTGATGGCTCACACACGGAGACCCAGTACTTC. This translates into CATSDGSHTETQYF.